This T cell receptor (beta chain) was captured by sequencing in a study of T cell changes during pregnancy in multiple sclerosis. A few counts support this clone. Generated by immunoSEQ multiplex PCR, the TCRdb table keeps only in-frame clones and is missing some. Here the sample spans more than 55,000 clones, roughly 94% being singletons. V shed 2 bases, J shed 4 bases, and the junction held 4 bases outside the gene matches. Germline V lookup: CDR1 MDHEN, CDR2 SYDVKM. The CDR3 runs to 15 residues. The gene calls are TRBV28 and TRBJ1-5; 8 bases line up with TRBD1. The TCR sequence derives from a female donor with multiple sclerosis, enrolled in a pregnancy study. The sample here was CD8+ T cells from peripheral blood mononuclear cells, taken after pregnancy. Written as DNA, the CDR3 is TGTGCCAGCAGTTTAAAAACAGGGGGTAATCAGCCCCAGCATTTT. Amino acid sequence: CASSLKTGGNQPQHF.